This is a list of T cell receptor beta chains from one sample in a study of cytomegalovirus exposure and HLA in healthy donors. Some clones are missing from TCRdb's copy, which holds only in-frame ones; the method was immunoSEQ multiplex PCR. The table lists 95,000 to 100,000 clones, roughly 79% of them singletons, with about 4% in the top ten. The sequencing sample was made of PBMCs. The receptors shown here come from a man in his forties in good health and CMV-seronegative. The CDR3 runs from the conserved cysteine through the conserved F or W. The D gene is left open where the match is weak. Size is omitted from some rows. Given values are once, few, many or a class for expanded clones.

d_call	clone_size	v_call	j_call	cdr3_nt	cdr3_aa
.	once	TRBV6-5	TRBJ1-5	TGTGCCAGCAGGACAAGGGAGACAACTAATCAGCCCCAGCATTTT	CASRTRETTNQPQHF
.	.	TRBV7-7	TRBJ2-5	TGTGCCAGCAGCTTTGGAGGTGGGGAGACCCAGTACTTC	CASSFGGGETQYF
.	.	TRBV5-8	TRBJ2-3	TGTGCCAGCAGCTACAGGGACACAGATACGCAGTATTTT	CASSYRDTDTQYF
TRBD1	.	TRBV6-1	TRBJ1-6	TGTGCCAGCAGTGAAGTGGGACAGACCCCCTTCCACTTT	CASSEVGQTPFHF
.	.	TRBV7-9	TRBJ2-2	TGTGCCAGCAGGTTGGGGGCAGGCGGGGAGCTGTTTTTT	CASRLGAGGELFF
.	few	TRBV4-1	TRBJ1-1	TGCGCCAGCAGCCAAGATCCACAGATGAACACTGAAGCTTTCTTT	CASSQDPQMNTEAFF
.	.	TRBV10-3	TRBJ1-5	TGTGCCATCAGTCCCACCGGGGGTCGACAGCCCCAGCATTTT	CAISPTGGRQPQHF
.	.	TRBV7-6	TRBJ1-2	TGTGCCAGCAGCCTGAGACAGACCGATTTAGCTAACTATGGCTACACCTTC	CASSLRQTDLANYGYTF
.	few	TRBV7-2	TRBJ1-4	TGTGCCAGCAGCCTAGACGGTAATGAAAAACTGTTTTTT	CASSLDGNEKLFF
.	.	TRBV9	TRBJ2-3	TGTGCCAGCAGCGTAACGGACAAAACAGATACGCAGTATTTT	CASSVTDKTDTQYF
.	.	TRBV7-6	TRBJ1-1	TGTGCCAGCAGCTTAAGGGGCCGCAACACTGAAGCTTTCTTT	CASSLRGRNTEAFF
TRBD1	.	TRBV6-1	TRBJ2-5	TGTGCCAGCACTGGACAGGTCCAAGAGACCCAGTACTTC	CASTGQVQETQYF
.	.	TRBV5-1	TRBJ2-5	TGCGCCAGCAGCTTGCCCCTTGGGGCAGGGGTTGAGACCCAGTACTTC	CASSLPLGAGVETQYF
TRBD2	.	TRBV5-6	TRBJ2-1	TGTGCCAGCAGGGGACACGGGGGGGCCGGCAATGAGCAGTTCTTC	CASRGHGGAGNEQFF
.	.	TRBV5-1	TRBJ2-6	TGCGCCAGCAGCAAGGACGGACACTCTGGGGCCAACGTCCTGACTTTC	CASSKDGHSGANVLTF
TRBD2	.	TRBV6-5	TRBJ2-3	TGTGCCACGCGAGCGGGGCCATCACAGTATTTT	CATRAGPSQYF